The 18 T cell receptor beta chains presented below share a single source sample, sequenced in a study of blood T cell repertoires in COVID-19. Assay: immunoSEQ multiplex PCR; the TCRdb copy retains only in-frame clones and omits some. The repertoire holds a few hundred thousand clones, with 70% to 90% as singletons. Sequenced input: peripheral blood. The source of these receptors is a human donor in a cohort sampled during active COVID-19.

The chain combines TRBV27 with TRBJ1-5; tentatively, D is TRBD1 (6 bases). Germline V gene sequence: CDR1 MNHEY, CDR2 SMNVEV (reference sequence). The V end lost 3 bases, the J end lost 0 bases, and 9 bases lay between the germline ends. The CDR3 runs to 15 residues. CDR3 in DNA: TGTGCCAGCAGTTTGAACAGGGATAGCAATCAGCCCCAGCATTTT. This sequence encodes CASSLNRDSNQPQHF.

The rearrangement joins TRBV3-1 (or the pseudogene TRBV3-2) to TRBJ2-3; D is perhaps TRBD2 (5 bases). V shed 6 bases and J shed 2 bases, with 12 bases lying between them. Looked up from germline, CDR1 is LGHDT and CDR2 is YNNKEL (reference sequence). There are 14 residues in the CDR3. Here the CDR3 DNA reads TGTGCCAGCAGGAAAAGGGAGCCCACAGATACGCAGTATTTT. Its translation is CASRKREPTDTQYF.

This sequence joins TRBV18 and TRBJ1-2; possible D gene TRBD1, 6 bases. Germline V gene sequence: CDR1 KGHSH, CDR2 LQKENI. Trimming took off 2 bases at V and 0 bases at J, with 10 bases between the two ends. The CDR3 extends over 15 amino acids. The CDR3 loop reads CASSPGAGANYGYTF. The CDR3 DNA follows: TGTGCCAGCTCACCAGGGGCAGGGGCTAACTATGGCTACACCTTC.

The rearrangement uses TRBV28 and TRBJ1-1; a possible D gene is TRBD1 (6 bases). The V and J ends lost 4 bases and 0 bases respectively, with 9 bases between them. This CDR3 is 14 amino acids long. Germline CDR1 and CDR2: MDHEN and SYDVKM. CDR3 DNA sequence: TGTGCCAGCAGTTCCCCAGGGGTGAACACTGAAGCTTTCTTT. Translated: CASSSPGVNTEAFF.

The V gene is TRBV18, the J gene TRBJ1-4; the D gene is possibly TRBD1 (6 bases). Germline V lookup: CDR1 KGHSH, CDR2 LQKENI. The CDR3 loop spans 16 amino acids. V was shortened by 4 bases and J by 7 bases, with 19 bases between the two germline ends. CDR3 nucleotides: TGTGCCAGCTCACTACCATCGTGGGGGGGCCCTGAAAAACTGTTTTTT. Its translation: CASSLPSWGGPEKLFF. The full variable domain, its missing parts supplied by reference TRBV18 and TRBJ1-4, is NAGVMQNPRHLVRRRGQEARLRCSPMKGHSHVYWYRQLPEEGLKFMVYLQKENIIDESGMPKERFSAEFPKEGPSILRIQQVVRGDSAAYFCASSLPSWGGPEKLFFGSGTQLSVL.

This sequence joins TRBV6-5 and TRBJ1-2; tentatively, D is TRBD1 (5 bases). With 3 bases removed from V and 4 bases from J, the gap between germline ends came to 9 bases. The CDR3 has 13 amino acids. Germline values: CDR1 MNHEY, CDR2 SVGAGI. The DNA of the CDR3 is TGTGCCAGCAGTTATACCAGGGTCTATGGCTACACCTTC. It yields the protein CASSYTRVYGYTF.

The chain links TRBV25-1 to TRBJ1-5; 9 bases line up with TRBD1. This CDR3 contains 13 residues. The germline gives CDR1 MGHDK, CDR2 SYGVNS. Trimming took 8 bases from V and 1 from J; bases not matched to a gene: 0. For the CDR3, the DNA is TGTGCCAGCGGACAGGGGAGCAATCAGCCCCAGCATTTT. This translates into CASGQGSNQPQHF. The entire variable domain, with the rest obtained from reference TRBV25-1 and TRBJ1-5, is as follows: EADIYQTPRYLVIGTGKKITLECSQTMGHDKMYWYQQDPGMELHLIHYSYGVNSTEKGDLSSESTVSRIRTEHFPLTLESARPSHTSQYLCASGQGSNQPQHFGDGTRLSIL.

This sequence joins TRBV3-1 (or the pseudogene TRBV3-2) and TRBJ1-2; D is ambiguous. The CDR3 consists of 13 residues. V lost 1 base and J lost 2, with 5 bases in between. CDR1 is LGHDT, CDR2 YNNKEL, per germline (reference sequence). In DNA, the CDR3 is TGTGCCAGCAGCCAAGTACAGAACTATGGCTACACCTTC. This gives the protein CASSQVQNYGYTF.

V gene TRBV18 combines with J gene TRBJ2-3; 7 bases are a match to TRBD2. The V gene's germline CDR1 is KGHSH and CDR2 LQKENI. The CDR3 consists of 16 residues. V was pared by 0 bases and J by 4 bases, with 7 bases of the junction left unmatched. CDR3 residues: CASSPPRGAGADTQYF. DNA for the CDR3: TGTGCCAGCTCACCACCGAGAGGGGCGGGGGCAGATACGCAGTATTTT.

The DNA for the CDR3 is TGTGCCAGCAGCCAAGGAGGGAGGAACACCGGGGAGCTGTTTTTT. This sequence encodes CASSQGGRNTGELFF. The chain couples TRBV4-2 to TRBJ2-2; maybe TRBD2 (5 bases). The length of the CDR3 is 15 residues. Trimming shortened V by 1 base and J by 1 base, and 7 bases separated the two germline ends. Germline CDR1 and CDR2: LGHNA and YNFKEQ.

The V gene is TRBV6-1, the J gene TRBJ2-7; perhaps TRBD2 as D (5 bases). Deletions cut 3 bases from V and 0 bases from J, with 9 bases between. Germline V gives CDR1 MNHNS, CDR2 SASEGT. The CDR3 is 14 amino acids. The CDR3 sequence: CASSDSGISYEQYF. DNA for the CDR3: TGTGCCAGCAGTGATTCCGGGATCTCCTACGAGCAGTACTTC.

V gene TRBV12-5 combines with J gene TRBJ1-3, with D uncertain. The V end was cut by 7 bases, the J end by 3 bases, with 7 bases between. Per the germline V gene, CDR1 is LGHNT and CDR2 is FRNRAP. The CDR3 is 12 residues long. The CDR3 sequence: CASVPFGNTIYF. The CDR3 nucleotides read TGTGCTAGTGTTCCCTTTGGAAACACCATATATTTT.

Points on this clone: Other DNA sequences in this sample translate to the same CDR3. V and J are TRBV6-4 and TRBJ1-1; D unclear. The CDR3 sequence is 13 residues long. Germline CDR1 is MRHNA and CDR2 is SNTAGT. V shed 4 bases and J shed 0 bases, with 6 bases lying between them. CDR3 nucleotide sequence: TGTGCCAGCAGTGTACGGTTGAACACTGAAGCTTTCTTT. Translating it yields CASSVRLNTEAFF.

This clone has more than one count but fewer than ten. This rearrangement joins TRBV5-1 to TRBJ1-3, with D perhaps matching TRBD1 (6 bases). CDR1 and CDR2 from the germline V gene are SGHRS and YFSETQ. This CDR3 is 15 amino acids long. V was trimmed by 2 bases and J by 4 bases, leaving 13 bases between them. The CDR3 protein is CASSFETGPGNTIYF. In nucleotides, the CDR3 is TGCGCCAGCAGCTTCGAGACAGGCCCAGGAAACACCATATATTTT.

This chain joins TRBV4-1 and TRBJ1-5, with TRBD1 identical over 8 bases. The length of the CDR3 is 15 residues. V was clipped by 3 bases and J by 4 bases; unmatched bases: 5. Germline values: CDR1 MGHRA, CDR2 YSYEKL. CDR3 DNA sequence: TGCGCCAGCAGCCAGTCCACAGGGGGGAATCAGCCCCAGCATTTT. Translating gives CASSQSTGGNQPQHF.

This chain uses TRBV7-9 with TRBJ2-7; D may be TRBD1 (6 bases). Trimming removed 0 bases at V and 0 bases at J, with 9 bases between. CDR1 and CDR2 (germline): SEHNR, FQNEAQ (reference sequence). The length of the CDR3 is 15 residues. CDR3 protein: CASSLAQGYSYEQYF. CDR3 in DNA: TGTGCCAGCAGCTTAGCCCAGGGGTACTCCTACGAGCAGTACTTC.

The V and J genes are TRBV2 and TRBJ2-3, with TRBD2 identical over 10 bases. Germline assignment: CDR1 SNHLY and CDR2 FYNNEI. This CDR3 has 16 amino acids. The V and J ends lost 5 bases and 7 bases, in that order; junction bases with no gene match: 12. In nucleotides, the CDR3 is TGTGCCAGCAGTCCACCGCCTAGCGGGGGAGGCTATACGCAGTATTTT. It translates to CASSPPPSGGGYTQYF.

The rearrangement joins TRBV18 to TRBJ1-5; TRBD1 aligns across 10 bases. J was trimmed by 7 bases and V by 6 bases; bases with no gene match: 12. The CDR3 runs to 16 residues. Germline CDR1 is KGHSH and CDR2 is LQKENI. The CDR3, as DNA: TGTGCCAGCTCCCCTACCGGGACAGGGGCTGGGCAGCCCCAGCATTTT. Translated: CASSPTGTGAGQPQHF. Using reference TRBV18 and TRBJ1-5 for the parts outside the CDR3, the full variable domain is NAGVMQNPRHLVRRRGQEARLRCSPMKGHSHVYWYRQLPEEGLKFMVYLQKENIIDESGMPKERFSAEFPKEGPSILRIQQVVRGDSAAYFCASSPTGTGAGQPQHFGDGTRLSIL.